This TCR beta chain was captured in a study of regulatory T cells in long-lasting Graves disease. Germline-derived CDR1 and CDR2 are SGHRS and YFSETQ. The germline V and J ends were trimmed by 3 bases and 2 bases, with 8 bases remaining between them. The CDR3 is 13 amino acids. TCR beta libraries were built with iRepertoire HTBI primers and Arm-PCR of CDR3 regions. TCRdb re-derived calls from the multiplex PCR reads in MiXCR, one entry per CDR3 protein. The data show around 470,000 distinct CDR3 sequences, 13% to 15% seen once. In its sample, this clonotype was seen a few times. The sample's time point: newly diagnosed GD, antithyroid drugs for less than 3 months. PBMCs provided the RNA from which the TCR library was made. The same sample was also studied in work on T cells in Graves' hyperthyroidism and ophthalmopathy.

The sample in question was peripheral blood mononuclear cells (PBMCs), obtained at new diagnosis, from a patient treated with antithyroid drugs. The genes are TRBV5-1 and TRBJ2-5, with no clear D. The sequence came from a woman between 45 and 65 years old with Graves disease. CDR3 residues: CASSWSFQETQYF. CDR3 nucleotide sequence: TGCGCCAGCAGCTGGTCGTTTCAAGAGACCCAGTACTTC.